This T cell receptor (beta chain) was observed in a study of human T cells and chemical hapten exposure. General study points: Donors, who had alopecia, may show an immune response that differs from healthy people's.

Individual cDNA molecules (in the library) carried attached unique molecular identifiers. Using its own MiXCR run on the RACE reads, TCRdb lists one record per CDR3 protein. The sample holds hundreds of thousands of distinct CDR3 sequences, around 6% seen once. Of note for this clonotype: As yet, its antigen is unknown.

Regarding time point: patch test 2, 6 weeks after DPC sensitization. The treatment: therapeutic diphenylcyclopropenone sensitization with weekly scalp DPC. Blood collection took place prior to placing each patch test. This clonotype was sampled from a woman younger than 35 with alopecia areata. Some clones in this sample may be carry-over from other donors' samples. This sample comprised whole blood, obtained in connection with sensitization to the hapten diphenylcyclopropenone (DPC).

The CDR3 nucleotides are TGTGCCACAATGACTAGTGGTGACACAGATACGCAGTATTTT. Protein product: CATMTSGDTDTQYF. V gene TRBV10-3 combines with J gene TRBJ2-3; D possibly corresponds to TRBD2 (6 bases). V was pared by 10 bases and J by 2 bases, with 16 bases between. The CDR3 is made up of 14 amino acids. In germline, CDR1 is ENHRY, CDR2 SYGVKD.